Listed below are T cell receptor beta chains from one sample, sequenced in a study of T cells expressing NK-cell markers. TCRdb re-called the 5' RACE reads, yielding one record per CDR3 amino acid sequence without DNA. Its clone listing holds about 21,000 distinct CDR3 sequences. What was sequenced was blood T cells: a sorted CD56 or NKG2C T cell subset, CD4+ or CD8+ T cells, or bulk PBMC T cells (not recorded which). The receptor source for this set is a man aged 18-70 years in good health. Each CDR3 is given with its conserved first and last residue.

CDR3 protein: CASSFTTSGAGELFF
J gene: TRBJ2-2
V gene: TRBV7-2

CDR3 protein: CSARSHSGRNNEQFF
J gene: TRBJ2-1
V gene: TRBV20-1

CDR3 protein: CASSLPGRTETQYF
J gene: TRBJ2-5
V gene: TRBV7-2

CDR3 protein: CASSLDPSGYEQYF
J gene: TRBJ2-7
V gene: TRBV11-2

CDR3 protein: CASSQAQGGMETQYF
J gene: TRBJ2-5
V gene: TRBV28

CDR3 protein: CATSDLPPGATTYEQYF
J gene: TRBJ2-7
V gene: TRBV24-1

CDR3 protein: CSAKGTSGRAGTDTQYF
J gene: TRBJ2-3
V gene: TRBV20-1

CDR3 protein: CASRGWTETQYF
J gene: TRBJ2-5
V gene: TRBV5-1

CDR3 protein: CASSQVEGGRYNEQFF
J gene: TRBJ2-1
V gene: TRBV3-1

CDR3 protein: CASSQGAGQPQHF
J gene: TRBJ1-5
V gene: TRBV3-1

CDR3 protein: CSARPGQDHQPQHF
J gene: TRBJ1-5
V gene: TRBV20-1

CDR3 protein: CASSYSLEREAYEQYF
J gene: TRBJ2-7
V gene: TRBV6-2/TRBV6-3

CDR3 protein: CASSLFGRDNEQFF
J gene: TRBJ2-1
V gene: TRBV12-3/TRBV12-4

CDR3 protein: CSAETGFSGNTIYF
J gene: TRBJ1-3
V gene: TRBV20-1

CDR3 protein: CASSLDFRGGEQFF
J gene: TRBJ2-1
V gene: TRBV11-3

CDR3 protein: CASSPVNHPYEQYF
J gene: TRBJ2-7
V gene: TRBV18

CDR3 protein: CASSAGTGNEKLFF
J gene: TRBJ1-4
V gene: TRBV9

CDR3 protein: CASSLGSGRENIQYF
J gene: TRBJ2-4
V gene: TRBV11-2

CDR3 protein: CASSPGLGPPYEQYF
J gene: TRBJ2-7
V gene: TRBV6-1

CDR3 protein: CASSQVRGHYEQYF
J gene: TRBJ2-7
V gene: TRBV4-1

CDR3 protein: CASKGQGFLNEQFF
J gene: TRBJ2-1
V gene: TRBV2

CDR3 protein: CASTSTSGGARNIQYF
J gene: TRBJ2-4
V gene: TRBV5-1

CDR3 protein: CSARTGEGTGELFF
J gene: TRBJ2-2
V gene: TRBV20-1

CDR3 protein: CASIRQGHEQFF
J gene: TRBJ2-1
V gene: TRBV12-3/TRBV12-4

CDR3 protein: CASSSGTPDQPQHF
J gene: TRBJ1-5
V gene: TRBV6-5

CDR3 protein: CASSVEDFYNEQFF
J gene: TRBJ2-1
V gene: TRBV9

CDR3 protein: CSVEIQGTGNQPQHF
J gene: TRBJ1-5
V gene: TRBV29-1

CDR3 protein: CASSYTGWSGELFF
J gene: TRBJ2-2
V gene: TRBV6-2/TRBV6-3

CDR3 protein: CASSYGPFGNQPQHF
J gene: TRBJ1-5
V gene: TRBV7-2

CDR3 protein: CASRDRGMDTQYF
J gene: TRBJ2-3
V gene: TRBV28

CDR3 protein: CASSFPGTSGFPQYF
J gene: TRBJ2-7
V gene: TRBV5-8

CDR3 protein: CAWDSRNYGYTF
J gene: TRBJ1-2
V gene: TRBV30

CDR3 protein: CASNRRQETQYF
J gene: TRBJ2-5
V gene: TRBV2

CDR3 protein: CASKKTGGNQPQHF
J gene: TRBJ1-5
V gene: TRBV6-1

CDR3 protein: CAFNSGNTIYF
J gene: TRBJ1-3
V gene: TRBV7-9

CDR3 protein: CASSYSGRSTDTQYF
J gene: TRBJ2-3
V gene: TRBV6-5

CDR3 protein: CSASPAATGYTF
J gene: TRBJ1-2
V gene: TRBV20-1